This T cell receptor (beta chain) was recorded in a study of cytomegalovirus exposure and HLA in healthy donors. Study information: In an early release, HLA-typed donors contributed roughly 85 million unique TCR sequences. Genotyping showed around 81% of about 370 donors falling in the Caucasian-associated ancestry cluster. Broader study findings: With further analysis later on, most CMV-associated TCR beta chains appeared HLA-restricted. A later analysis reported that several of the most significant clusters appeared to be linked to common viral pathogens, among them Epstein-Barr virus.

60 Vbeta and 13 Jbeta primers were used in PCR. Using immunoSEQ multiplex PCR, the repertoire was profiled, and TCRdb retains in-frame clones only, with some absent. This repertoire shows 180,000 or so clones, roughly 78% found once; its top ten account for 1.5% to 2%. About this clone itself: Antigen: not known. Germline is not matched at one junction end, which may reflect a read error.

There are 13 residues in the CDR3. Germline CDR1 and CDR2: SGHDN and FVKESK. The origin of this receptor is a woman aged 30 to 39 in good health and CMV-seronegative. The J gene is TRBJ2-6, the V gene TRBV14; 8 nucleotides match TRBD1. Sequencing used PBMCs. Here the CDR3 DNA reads TGTGCCAGCAGCCCCGGGACAGGATCTTCTCCCCTTTTC. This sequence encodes CASSPGTGSSPLF.